Following are 31 T cell receptor beta chains from one sample sequenced in a study of cytomegalovirus exposure and HLA in healthy donors. Primers: 60 Vbeta forward and 13 Jbeta reverse. The repertoire was sequenced with immunoSEQ multiplex PCR; TCRdb's copy has only in-frame clones and lacks some. The data contain just over 200,000 clones, 65% to 80% of them singletons. The sample comprised PBMCs. These receptors all come from a man aged 50-60 years in good health and CMV-seronegative.

This clone was picked up one time. The chain carries TRBV6-6 and TRBJ2-7; 8 bases are shared with TRBD1. The germline V gene encodes CDR1 MNHNY and CDR2 SVGAGI (reference sequence). This CDR3 is built from 12 residues. V lost 6 bases, J lost 3 bases, and 1 base stayed unmatched. Written as DNA, the CDR3 is TGTGCCAGCAGCGGGACAGGCTACGAGCAGTACTTC. Amino acids: CASSGTGYEQYF.

Note on this clone: At the DNA level, this CDR3 is encoded by other sequences in the same sample as well. The rearrangement joins TRBV29-1 to TRBJ2-5, with D perhaps TRBD1 (6 bases). Trimming left V 4 bases short and J 5 bases short, with 20 bases between. The CDR3 spans 15 residues. CDR1 and CDR2 (germline): SQVTM, ANQGSEA. For the CDR3, the DNA is TGCAGCGTTGTGGAAGGGGACCGGGACATGGAGACCCAGTACTTC. It yields the protein CSVVEGDRDMETQYF.

The chain uses TRBV6-5 and TRBJ2-7, with 8 bases identical to TRBD1. The CDR3 contains 14 residues. Per the germline V gene, CDR1 is MNHEY and CDR2 is SVGAGI. V lost 3 bases, J lost 6 bases, and 7 bases stayed unmatched. The CDR3 DNA reads as TGTGCCAGCAGTTATGGACAGGGTTGCGTCGAGCAGTACTTC. This encodes CASSYGQGCVEQYF.

The chain carries TRBV7-6 and TRBJ1-1, with D possibly being TRBD1 (6 bases). In germline, CDR1 is SGHVS, CDR2 FNYEAQ. There are 15 residues in the CDR3. Trimming pared 2 bases from V and 0 bases from J, leaving 10 bases between. The CDR3 reads CASSLPDRLNTEAFF. CDR3 DNA: TGTGCCAGCAGCTTACCTGACAGGTTGAACACTGAAGCTTTCTTT.

The chain carries TRBV5-8 and TRBJ1-1; D gene ambiguous. The CDR3 runs to 12 residues. Per germline, CDR1 SGHTS and CDR2 YDEGEE. Trimming cost V 7 bases and J 1 base, with 8 bases left between them. CDR3 amino acids: CASREGNTEAFF. The DNA of the CDR3 is TGTGCCAGCCGAGAGGGGAACACTGAAGCTTTCTTT.

The V gene is TRBV5-1, the J gene TRBJ2-2, with 14 bases that match TRBD2. This CDR3 is built from 18 residues. CDR1 is SGHRS and CDR2 is YFSETQ in the germline V gene. The V gene end was trimmed by 4 bases and the J gene end by 2 bases; junction bases not matched to a gene: 7. Written as DNA, the CDR3 is TGCGCCAGCAGCCTCGGGACTAGCGGGAGTCTAAACACCGGGGAGCTGTTTTTT. Protein sequence: CASSLGTSGSLNTGELFF.

J is TRBJ2-1 and V is TRBV4-1; D is possibly TRBD1 (8 bases). The CDR3 has 16 amino acids. CDR1 and CDR2 (germline): MGHRA, YSYEKL. Between the trimmed V and J ends, which lost 0 bases and 8 bases, there was a span of 17 bases. In DNA form, the CDR3 reads TGCGCCAGCAGCCAAGAGGGGACAGGCCGGGGGGATGAGCAGTTCTTC. Translation: CASSQEGTGRGDEQFF.

This clone was seen a single time. This chain uses TRBV27 with TRBJ2-7; TRBD2 is a possible D gene (6 bases). CDR3 size: 15 residues. V lost 4 bases to trimming and J lost 2 bases, with 15 bases between them. Germline V CDR1 and CDR2: MNHEY, SMNVEV (reference sequence). The CDR3 loop reads CASSSIGTLPYEQYF. CDR3 nucleotide sequence: TGTGCCAGCAGTTCTATCGGGACTCTTCCCTACGAGCAGTACTTC.

The chain links TRBV15 to TRBJ2-7; maybe TRBD2 (5 bases). Germline-derived CDR1 and CDR2 are LNHNV and YYDKDF (reference sequence). This CDR3 region has 14 residues. V dropped 0 bases and J dropped 1 base, with 7 bases sitting between them. CDR3 residues: CATSREAESYEQYF. CDR3 sequence (DNA): TGTGCCACCAGCAGAGAAGCGGAGTCCTACGAGCAGTACTTC.

This chain connects TRBV11-3 to TRBJ2-2; the match to TRBD1 covers 8 bases. This CDR3 is built from 17 residues. Germline CDR1 and CDR2: SGHNT and YENEEA. The trim removed 3 bases at V and 4 bases at J, leaving 10 bases unmatched. This CDR3 reads CASSFLPGTGFTGELFF. DNA of the CDR3: TGTGCCAGCAGCTTCCTCCCCGGGACAGGCTTCACCGGGGAGCTGTTTTTT.

This clone was recorded once. This chain links TRBV11-2 with TRBJ2-3; 11 bases are a match to TRBD2. The length of the CDR3 is 17 residues. V shed 4 bases, J shed 5 bases, and the junction held 11 bases outside the gene matches. Per germline, CDR1 SGHAT and CDR2 FQNNGV. The CDR3 region has the DNA TGTGCCAGCAGCTCTTTACCTTTAGCGGGAGGGAGAGATACGCAGTATTTT. It encodes CASSSLPLAGGRDTQYF. The full variable domain, completed using reference TRBV11-2 and TRBJ2-3, is EAGVAQSPRYKIIEKRQSVAFWCNPISGHATLYWYQQILGQGPKLLIQFQNNGVVDDSQLPKDRFSAERLKGVDSTLKIQPAKLEDSAVYLCASSSLPLAGGRDTQYFGPGTRLTVL.

This chain links TRBV29-1 with TRBJ2-1; 11 positions agree with TRBD2. From germline, CDR1 is SQVTM and CDR2 ANQGSEA. The CDR3 sequence is 15 residues long. The V and J ends lost 5 bases and 5 bases, in that order; junction bases with no gene match: 8. The CDR3 protein is CSVTRLAGKDNEQFF. DNA of the CDR3: TGCAGCGTTACCAGACTAGCGGGAAAGGACAATGAGCAGTTCTTC.

This chain links TRBV7-9 with TRBJ2-1; D is possibly TRBD2 (5 bases). V shed 8 bases and J shed 4 bases, with 12 bases lying between them. In germline, CDR1 is SEHNR, CDR2 FQNEAQ (reference sequence). This CDR3 has 13 residues. The CDR3 sequence is CASSGGEYNEQFF. For the CDR3, the DNA is TGTGCCAGCTCCGGAGGAGAGTACAATGAGCAGTTCTTC.

The CDR3 reads CASDGDNEQFF. In DNA form, the CDR3 reads TGTGCCAGTGACGGAGACAATGAGCAGTTCTTC. The chain uses TRBV28 and TRBJ2-1; D gene ambiguous. V lost 9 bases and J 5 bases, leaving 8 bases between the germline ends. The CDR3 runs 11 residues. From germline, CDR1 is MDHEN and CDR2 SYDVKM. Together with reference TRBV28 and TRBJ2-1, the CDR3 gives the full variable domain: DVKVTQSSRYLVKRTGEKVFLECVQDMDHENMFWYRQDPGLGLRLIYFSYDVKMKEKGDIPEGYSVSREKKERFSLILESASTNQTSMYLCASDGDNEQFFGPGTRLTVL.

Concerning this clone: A read error may account for a junction end that differs from germline. The CDR3 nucleotides are TGTGCCAGCAGCATAGCGGGAGGAATGAATGAGCAGTTCTTC. Its translation is CASSIAGGMNEQFF. The chain employs TRBV7-9 and TRBJ2-1, with 10 bases lining up with TRBD2. The CDR3 is made up of 14 amino acids. The V gene's germline CDR1 is SEHNR and CDR2 FQNEAQ (reference sequence).

The sample holds one count of this clone. This chain links TRBV5-1 with TRBJ2-1; 8 nucleotides agree with TRBD1. From germline, CDR1 is SGHRS and CDR2 YFSETQ. This CDR3 is 13 amino acids long. V dropped 4 bases and J dropped 5; count of bases not matched to a gene: 2. CDR3 sequence: CASSQGQDNEQFF. CDR3 in DNA: TGCGCCAGCAGCCAGGGACAGGACAATGAGCAGTTCTTC.

This rearrangement joins TRBV27 to TRBJ2-7, with TRBD1 identical over 8 bases. V dropped 3 bases and J dropped 2; count of bases not matched to a gene: 3. Germline CDR1 is MNHEY and CDR2 is SMNVEV (reference sequence). The CDR3 loop spans 14 amino acids. The CDR3 DNA is TGTGCCAGCAGTTTGACAGGGGCCCCCTACGAGCAGTACTTC. This gives the protein CASSLTGAPYEQYF.

This chain links TRBV6-5 with TRBJ2-7; 10 bases align to TRBD1. J lost 6 bases, V lost 5 bases, and 4 bases had no gene match. Per germline, CDR1 MNHEY and CDR2 SVGAGI. This CDR3 has 13 residues. The CDR3 bases are TGTGCCAGCAGTCGACAGGGGGCAGGCGAGCAGTACTTC. Translating it yields CASSRQGAGEQYF.

This clone was observed once. Germline and junction disagree at one end, which may indicate a read error. CDR3 nucleotide sequence: TGTGCTAGCAGCTTATTGTCTGTGGGAGGGCCCACCGGGGAGCTGTTTTTT. Encoded protein: CASSLLSVGGPTGELFF. The chain carries TRBV7-7 and TRBJ2-2; the match to TRBD2 covers 7 bases. The CDR3 is 17 amino acids. CDR1 is SSHAT and CDR2 is FNYEAQ in the germline V gene (reference sequence).

The J gene is TRBJ2-2, the V gene TRBV9; TRBD2 matches at 11 bases. The CDR3 consists of 17 residues. CDR1 and CDR2 (germline): SGDLS, YYNGEE. The V segment lost 4 bases and the J segment 4 bases; nucleotides outside the gene matches: 9. CDR3 in amino acids: CASSYLGTSGGTGELFF. The CDR3 DNA sequence: TGTGCCAGCAGCTACCTGGGGACTAGCGGCGGCACCGGGGAGCTGTTTTTT.

This rearrangement joins TRBV7-3 to TRBJ1-1; TRBD1 matches 8 bases. The CDR3 sequence is 17 residues long. The germline CDR1 and CDR2 sequences are SGHTA and FQGTGA. Germline trimming cut 5 bases from V and 0 bases from J; bases unmatched to any gene: 11. The DNA of the CDR3 is TGTGCCAGCAGCGGAACCGGACAGGGCGGCTTGAACACTGAAGCTTTCTTT. It is translated as CASSGTGQGGLNTEAFF.

This sequence joins TRBV5-1 and TRBJ2-7; 10 bases agree with TRBD1. Germline loops: CDR1 SGHRS, CDR2 YFSETQ. V gave up 0 bases and J gave up 6 bases; unmatched junction bases: 3. The CDR3 spans 14 residues. The CDR3 spells CASSLEDRGIEQYF. The CDR3 DNA sequence: TGCGCCAGCAGCTTGGAGGACAGGGGGATCGAGCAGTACTTC. Looking up the rest from reference TRBV5-1 and TRBJ2-7 gives the full variable domain: KAGVTQTPRYLIKTRGQQVTLSCSPISGHRSVSWYQQTPGQGLQFLFEYFSETQRNKGNFPGRFSGRQFSNSRSEMNVSTLELGDSALYLCASSLEDRGIEQYFGPGTRLTVT.

This clone occurred a few times. This sequence joins TRBV2 and TRBJ1-5; D gene unclear. CDR1 is SNHLY, CDR2 FYNNEI, per germline. The CDR3 has 12 residues. V lost 3 bases to trimming and J lost 4 bases, with 4 bases between them. The CDR3 DNA sequence: TGTGCCAGCAGTGACAGGAATCAGCCCCAGCATTTT. The encoded protein is CASSDRNQPQHF. The full variable domain, in which reference TRBV2 and TRBJ1-5 provide the parts outside the CDR3, is EPEVTQTPSHQVTQMGQEVILRCVPISNHLYFYWYRQILGQKVEFLVSFYNNEISEKSEIFDDQFSVERPDGSNFTLKIRSTKLEDSAMYFCASSDRNQPQHFGDGTRLSIL.

The chain combines TRBV28 with TRBJ2-5, with D perhaps matching TRBD1 (6 bases). The assigned J gene may be wrong: the sequence end matches TRBJ2-7 better. The CDR3 extends over 17 amino acids. Germline V CDR1 and CDR2: MDHEN, SYDVKM. The CDR3: CASTGQLRGKSSYEQYF. For the CDR3, the DNA is TGTGCCAGCACAGGACAGTTAAGAGGGAAAAGCTCCTACGAGCAGTACTTC.

This clone appeared a single time. The rearrangement joins TRBV15 to TRBJ2-7; 10 bases align to TRBD1. This CDR3 contains 14 residues. The germline gives CDR1 LNHNV, CDR2 YYDKDF (reference sequence). The J segment lost 5 bases and the V segment lost 4 bases, leaving 5 bases of the junction unmatched. The CDR3 nucleotides read TGTGCCACCAGCACTGGACAGGGGGTGAACGAGCAGTACTTC. Residues: CATSTGQGVNEQYF.

The chain uses TRBV7-2 and TRBJ2-7; 11 bases map to TRBD2. Germline V gene sequence: CDR1 SGHTA, CDR2 FQGNSA. With V trimmed by 4 bases and J by 4 bases, 9 bases remained unmatched. The CDR3 is 16 amino acids. Here the CDR3 DNA reads TGTGCCAGCAGCTCCCGACTAGCGGGGAGCCTATACGAGCAGTACTTC. Protein product: CASSSRLAGSLYEQYF.

This chain connects TRBV19 to TRBJ2-2; possibly TRBD2 for D (6 bases). The V gene's germline CDR1 is LNHDA and CDR2 SQIVND (reference sequence). Trimming removed 1 base at V and 4 bases at J, with 10 bases between. The CDR3 covers 15 residues. The CDR3 spells CASSIVGGSTGELFF. The DNA for the CDR3 is TGTGCCAGTAGTATAGTTGGGGGGAGCACCGGGGAGCTGTTTTTT.

The V gene is TRBV25-1, the J gene TRBJ1-3; 8 positions agree with TRBD1. The J segment lost 6 bases and the V segment lost 1 base, leaving 5 bases of the junction unmatched. The CDR3 has 15 residues. Germline CDR1 reads MGHDK; CDR2 reads SYGVNS. The CDR3: CASSESQGQANTIYF. DNA of the CDR3: TGTGCCAGCAGTGAATCCCAGGGACAGGCAAACACCATATATTTT. The variable domain in full, completed from reference TRBV25-1 and TRBJ1-3, reads EADIYQTPRYLVIGTGKKITLECSQTMGHDKMYWYQQDPGMELHLIHYSYGVNSTEKGDLSSESTVSRIRTEHFPLTLESARPSHTSQYLCASSESQGQANTIYFGEGSWLTVV.

This chain links TRBV7-6 with TRBJ2-3; D gene unclear. V lost 5 bases and J lost 4, with 13 bases in between. CDR1 and CDR2 (germline): SGHVS, FNYEAQ. This CDR3 contains 14 residues. The CDR3 loop reads CASSPGALADTQYF. Here the CDR3 DNA reads TGTGCCAGCAGCCCCGGAGCGTTAGCAGATACGCAGTATTTT.

The chain joins TRBV5-5 to TRBJ1-3; D is ambiguous. Germline V gene lookup returns CDR1 SGHKS and CDR2 YYEKEE (reference sequence). The germline V and J ends were trimmed by 0 bases and 3 bases, with 10 bases remaining between them. This CDR3 has 15 amino acids. The CDR3 loop is CASSLGGVRGNTIYF. The DNA for the CDR3 is TGTGCCAGCAGCTTGGGAGGAGTGCGTGGAAACACCATATATTTT.

This chain connects TRBV28 to TRBJ1-5; 8 bases fit TRBD1. The CDR3 totals 14 residues. V was clipped by 9 bases and J by 2 bases; unmatched bases: 6. Per germline, CDR1 MDHEN and CDR2 SYDVKM. The CDR3 loop reads CASSTGEGNQPQHF. The DNA for the CDR3 is TGTGCCAGTTCGACAGGGGAAGGCAATCAGCCCCAGCATTTT.